The present entry profiles one TCR beta chain with its context. These data originate in a study of blood T cell repertoires in COVID-19. Study information: COVID-19 samples collected from the United States, Italy and Spain covered acute and convalescent phases. Sources were T cells, B-cell-depleted T cells, or PBMCs; the material itself was cDNA or gDNA.

Per the original data handling: Scientists estimated how many nucleated cells there were by amplifying reference gene primers. Profiling relied on immunoSEQ multiplex PCR, and the TCRdb table lists in-frame clones only, not all of them. D and trimming were read from the DNA, whereas the V and J calls and clone size are those reported in that table. The sample lists 40,000 to 60,000 clones, more than 75% occurring once. The V end was cut by 5 bases, the J end by 11 bases, with 16 bases between. The CDR3 consists of 13 residues. Germline values: CDR1 KGHSH, CDR2 LQKENI. The receptor was isolated from a human donor in a cohort sampled during active COVID-19. The V and J genes are TRBV18 and TRBJ2-1, with a tentative D call TRBD2 (5 bases). Sequenced input: peripheral blood. The CDR3 is CASSFLAGEKQFF. The CDR3 DNA reads TGTGCCAGCTCATTCTTGGCGGGCGAGAAGCAGTTCTTC.